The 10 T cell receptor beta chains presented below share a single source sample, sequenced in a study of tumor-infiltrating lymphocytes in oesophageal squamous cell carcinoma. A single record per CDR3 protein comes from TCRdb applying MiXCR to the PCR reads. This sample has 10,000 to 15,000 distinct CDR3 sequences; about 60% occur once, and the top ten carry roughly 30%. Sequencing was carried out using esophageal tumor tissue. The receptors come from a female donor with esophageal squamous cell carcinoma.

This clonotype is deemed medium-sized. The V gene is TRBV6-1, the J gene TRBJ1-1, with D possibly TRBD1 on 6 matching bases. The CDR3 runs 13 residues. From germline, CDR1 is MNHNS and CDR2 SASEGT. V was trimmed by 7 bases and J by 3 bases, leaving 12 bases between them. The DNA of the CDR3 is TGTGCCAGCATTAAGAACAGGGACACTGAAGCTTTCTTT. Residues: CASIKNRDTEAFF.

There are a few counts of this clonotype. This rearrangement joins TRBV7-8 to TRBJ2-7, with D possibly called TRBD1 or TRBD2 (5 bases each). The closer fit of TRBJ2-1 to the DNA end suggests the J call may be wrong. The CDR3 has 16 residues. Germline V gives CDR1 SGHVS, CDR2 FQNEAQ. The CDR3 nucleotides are TGTGCCAGCAGCTTAGACGGGGCGCCGGAATACAATGAGCAGTTCTTC. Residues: CASSLDGAPEYNEQFF.

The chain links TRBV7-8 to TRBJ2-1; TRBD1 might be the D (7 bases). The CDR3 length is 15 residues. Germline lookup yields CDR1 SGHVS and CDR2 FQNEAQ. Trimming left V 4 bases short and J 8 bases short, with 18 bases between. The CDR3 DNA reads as TGTGCCAGCAGCTCCTCGTGGACAGGCGGGGATGAGCAGTTCTTC. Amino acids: CASSSSWTGGDEQFF.

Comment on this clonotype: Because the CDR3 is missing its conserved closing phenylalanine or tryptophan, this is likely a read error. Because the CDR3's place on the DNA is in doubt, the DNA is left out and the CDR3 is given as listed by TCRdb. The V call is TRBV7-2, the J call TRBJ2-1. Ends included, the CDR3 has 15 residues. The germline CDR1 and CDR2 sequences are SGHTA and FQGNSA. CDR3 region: CASSLSGPNEQYFGS.

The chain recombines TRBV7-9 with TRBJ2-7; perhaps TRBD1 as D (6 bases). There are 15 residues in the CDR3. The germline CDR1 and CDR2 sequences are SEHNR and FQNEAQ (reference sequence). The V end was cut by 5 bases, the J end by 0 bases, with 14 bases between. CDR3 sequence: CASSRDRSSSYEQYF. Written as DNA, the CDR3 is TGTGCCAGCAGCAGAGACAGGTCGAGCTCCTACGAGCAGTACTTC.

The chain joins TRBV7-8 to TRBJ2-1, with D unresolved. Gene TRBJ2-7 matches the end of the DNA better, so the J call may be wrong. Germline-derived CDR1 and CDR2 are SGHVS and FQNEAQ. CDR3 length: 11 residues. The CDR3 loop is CASSLMNEQYF. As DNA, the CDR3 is TGTGCCAGCAGCCTAATGAACGAGCAGTACTTC.

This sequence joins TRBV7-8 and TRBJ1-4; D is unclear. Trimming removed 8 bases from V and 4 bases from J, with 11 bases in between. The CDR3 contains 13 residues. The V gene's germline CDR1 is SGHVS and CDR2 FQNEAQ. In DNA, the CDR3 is TGTGCCAGCGCACTGGACCGTAATGAAAAACTGTTTTTT. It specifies CASALDRNEKLFF.

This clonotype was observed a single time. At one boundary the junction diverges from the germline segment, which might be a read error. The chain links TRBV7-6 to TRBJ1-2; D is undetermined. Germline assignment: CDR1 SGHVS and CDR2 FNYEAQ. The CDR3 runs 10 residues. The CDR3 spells CASIINGYTF. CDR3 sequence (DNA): TGTGCTAGCATAATCAATGGCTACACCTTC.

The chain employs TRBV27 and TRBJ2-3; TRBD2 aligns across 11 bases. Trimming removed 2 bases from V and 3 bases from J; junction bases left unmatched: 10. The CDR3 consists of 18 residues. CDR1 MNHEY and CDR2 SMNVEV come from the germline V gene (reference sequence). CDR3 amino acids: CASSLSTFGLAGTDTQYF. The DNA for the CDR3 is TGTGCCAGCAGTTTAAGCACCTTCGGACTAGCGGGTACAGATACGCAGTATTTT.

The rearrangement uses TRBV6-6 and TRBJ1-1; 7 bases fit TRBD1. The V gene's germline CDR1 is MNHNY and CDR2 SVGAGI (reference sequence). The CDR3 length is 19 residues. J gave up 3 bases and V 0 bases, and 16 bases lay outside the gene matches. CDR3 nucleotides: TGTGCCAGCAGTTACTCGATTGCTAGGGGGCGTAAGTCGGACACTGAAGCTTTCTTT. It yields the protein CASSYSIARGRKSDTEAFF.